The 9 T cell receptor beta chains below were found in one sample sequenced in a study of T cell repertoires in cytomegalovirus infection. Each CDR3 protein gets one entry after TCRdb re-called the reads with MiXCR. The table lists around 430,000 distinct CDR3 sequences, about 42% of them singletons. No antigens are known for them. The material was cultured PBMCs, obtained from culture after CMV antigen stimulation. These receptors came from a human donor in good health (CMV status not recorded). Some clones in this sample may be carry-over from other donors' samples.

This clonotype was recorded at least ten times. V gene TRBV7-8 combines with J gene TRBJ2-6, with no clear D. V was cut by 4 bases and J by 2 bases, with 12 bases left in between. From germline, CDR1 is SGHVS and CDR2 FQNEAQ. This CDR3 is built from 16 residues. In DNA, the CDR3 is TGTGCCAGCAGCTCCGGTGTTTTTACTGGGGCCAACGTCCTGACTTTC. Translation: CASSSGVFTGANVLTF.

The gene calls are TRBV27 and TRBJ2-7, with 9 positions matching TRBD1. With V trimmed by 5 bases and J by 3 bases, 14 bases remained unmatched. The CDR3 runs 17 residues. Germline loops: CDR1 MNHEY, CDR2 SMNVEV (reference sequence). CDR3 sequence: CASSLKPSGTGYYEQYF. The CDR3 DNA is TGTGCCAGCAGTCTGAAACCCTCCGGGACAGGGTACTACGAGCAGTACTTC.

This clonotype was detected only a few times. This chain connects TRBV20-1 to TRBJ1-4, with D maybe TRBD1 (5 bases). V dropped 3 bases and J dropped 6 bases, with 14 bases sitting between them. Per germline, CDR1 DFQATT and CDR2 SNEGSKA (reference sequence). The CDR3 length is 14 residues. The CDR3 bases are TGCAGTGCTAGTCCGGGGGTGAGAGATGAAAAACTGTTTTTT. This gives the protein CSASPGVRDEKLFF.

The chain couples TRBV18 to TRBJ2-3; D remains unclear. The CDR3 has 15 residues. Between the trimmed V and J ends, which lost 0 bases and 2 bases, there was a span of 9 bases. Germline V gene lookup returns CDR1 KGHSH and CDR2 LQKENI. DNA for the CDR3: TGTGCCAGCTCACCACCGAACAGCGCCACAGATACGCAGTATTTT. Translating gives CASSPPNSATDTQYF.

This clonotype was seen just once. V is TRBV10-3 and J is TRBJ1-5; 7 bases line up with TRBD1. Per germline, CDR1 ENHRY and CDR2 SYGVKD. Trimming took 5 bases from V and 0 from J; bases not matched to a gene: 7. This CDR3 region has 16 residues. The CDR3 loop reads CAISSGQNPSNQPQHF. For the CDR3, the DNA is TGTGCCATCAGTTCGGGACAGAACCCTAGCAATCAGCCCCAGCATTTT.

The chain is built from TRBV27 and TRBJ2-1; the D gene is possibly TRBD2 (5 bases). The CDR3 sequence is 14 residues long. Between the trimmed V and J ends, which lost 3 bases and 5 bases, there was a span of 11 bases. Germline V CDR1 and CDR2: MNHEY, SMNVEV (reference sequence). CDR3 amino acids: CASSFWWGDNEQFF. CDR3 DNA sequence: TGTGCCAGCAGTTTTTGGTGGGGAGACAATGAGCAGTTCTTC.

CDR3 region: CASRGAGWSNQPQHF. The CDR3 region has the DNA TGTGCCAGTAGGGGCGCGGGCTGGAGCAATCAGCCCCAGCATTTT. The J gene is TRBJ1-5, the V gene TRBV19; D is unclear. Germline assignment: CDR1 LNHDA and CDR2 SQIVND (reference sequence). The ends were cut back, 6 bases at V and 1 base at J, with 13 bases in the middle. This CDR3 is built from 15 residues.

The rearrangement uses TRBV20-1 and TRBJ2-5; no clear D. The CDR3 totals 10 residues. The V gene's germline CDR1 is DFQATT and CDR2 SNEGSKA (reference sequence). The V end lost 5 bases, the J end lost 1 base, and 2 bases lay between the germline ends. The CDR3 DNA follows: TGCAGTGCTCTCCAAGAGACCCAGTACTTC. Amino acids: CSALQETQYF.

Ten or more counts support this clonotype. The V gene is TRBV7-9, the J gene TRBJ2-2, with 9 bases lining up with TRBD1. The germline gives CDR1 SEHNR, CDR2 FQNEAQ (reference sequence). CDR3 length equals 15 residues. V was clipped by 5 bases and J by 3 bases; unmatched bases: 4. CDR3 DNA sequence: TGTGCCAGCAGCAGGGGACAGGGAGACACCGGGGAGCTGTTTTTT. As protein: CASSRGQGDTGELFF. The variable domain in full, completed from reference TRBV7-9 and TRBJ2-2, reads DTGVSQNPRHKITKRGQNVTFRCDPISEHNRLYWYRQTLGQGPEFLTYFQNEAQLEKSRLLSDRFSAERPKGSFSTLEIQRTEQGDSAMYLCASSRGQGDTGELFFGEGSRLTVL.